Following are 10 T cell receptor beta chains from one sample sequenced in a study of identical twins. TCRdb re-derived calls from the 5' RACE reads in MiXCR, one entry per CDR3 protein. The sample includes hundreds of thousands of distinct CDR3 sequences, around 6% of them seen just once. The sequencing sample was made of naive T cells sorted from blood. The source is a man younger than 35 in good health.

V usage is TRBV12-3 or TRBV12-4 and J usage is TRBJ2-1, with a weak D call TRBD2 (5 bases). Trimming shortened V by 3 bases and J by 5 bases, and 5 bases separated the two germline ends. The CDR3 is 12 residues long. In DNA form, the CDR3 reads TGTGCCAGCAGTTTCGGGGACAATGAGCAGTTCTTC. This sequence encodes CASSFGDNEQFF.

The table lists this clonotype with many counts. The gene calls are TRBV5-1 and TRBJ2-1; D gene unclear. This CDR3 has 13 residues. V lost 5 bases to trimming and J lost 8 bases, with 14 bases between them. CDR1 SGHRS and CDR2 YFSETQ come from the germline V gene. DNA of the CDR3: TGCGCCAGCAGAAGCCCGACGTTGGATGAGCAGTTCTTC. It translates to CASRSPTLDEQFF.

The V call is TRBV11-2, the J call TRBJ1-5; no reliable D call. CDR3 length: 13 residues. Germline V gene data show CDR1 as SGHAT and CDR2 as FQNNGV. With 0 bases removed from V and 6 bases from J, the gap between germline ends came to 6 bases. The CDR3 DNA reads TGTGCCAGCAGCTTAGATACAGCTCAGCCCCAGCATTTT. As protein: CASSLDTAQPQHF. Looking up the rest from reference TRBV11-2 and TRBJ1-5 gives the full variable domain: EAGVAQSPRYKIIEKRQSVAFWCNPISGHATLYWYQQILGQGPKLLIQFQNNGVVDDSQLPKDRFSAERLKGVDSTLKIQPAKLEDSAVYLCASSLDTAQPQHFGDGTRLSIL.

This clonotype came up a few times. V usage is TRBV15 and J usage is TRBJ2-1, with 10 bases aligning to TRBD2. The ends lost 0 bases at V and 3 bases at J; junction bases unmatched: 11. The CDR3 contains 19 residues. The germline CDR1 and CDR2 sequences are LNHNV and YYDKDF (reference sequence). This CDR3 is CATSRDIRSSSGSYNEQFF. The CDR3 coding sequence is TGTGCCACCAGCAGAGATATAAGGTCGTCTAGCGGGAGCTACAATGAGCAGTTCTTC.

The chain joins TRBV20-1 to TRBJ2-1; 7 bases are a match to TRBD2. This CDR3 has 14 residues. Germline-derived CDR1 and CDR2 are DFQATT and SNEGSKA (reference sequence). V shed 0 bases, J shed 6 bases, and the junction held 5 bases outside the gene matches. The CDR3 is CSARDLTSPNEQFF. As DNA, the CDR3 is TGCAGTGCTAGAGATCTGACTAGCCCCAATGAGCAGTTCTTC.

This clonotype has at least ten counts. Here the CDR3 DNA reads TGTGCCAGCAGTTACTCGCCACAGGGTTCGCGGGCTTGGGATACGCAGTATTTT. Translation: CASSYSPQGSRAWDTQYF. V usage is TRBV6-5 and J usage is TRBJ2-3; tentative D call: TRBD1 (6 bases). V shed 0 bases and J shed 6 bases, with 22 bases lying between them. This CDR3 spans 18 amino acids. The germline gives CDR1 MNHEY, CDR2 SVGAGI.

This clonotype was found many times. V usage is TRBV4-2 and J usage is TRBJ1-3, with D possibly matching TRBD1 (5 bases). Germline V gene lookup returns CDR1 LGHNA and CDR2 YNFKEQ. This CDR3 contains 14 residues. The germline V and J ends were trimmed by 1 base and 3 bases, with 7 bases remaining between them. CDR3 residues: CASSQATDGNTIYF. CDR3 in DNA: TGTGCCAGCAGCCAAGCGACAGATGGAAACACCATATATTTT.

This clonotype has ten or more counts. This chain uses TRBV5-1 with TRBJ2-7; D unresolved. V lost 4 bases to trimming and J lost 1 base, with 12 bases between them. Germline V lookup: CDR1 SGHRS, CDR2 YFSETQ. This CDR3 region has 14 residues. CDR3 in DNA: TGCGCCAGCAGCCTATCTGCGGAATCCTACGAGCAGTACGTC. Protein: CASSLSAESYEQYV.

This clonotype has ten or more counts. V is TRBV20-1 and J is TRBJ2-4; D is unresolved. This CDR3 region has 17 residues. The V gene's germline CDR1 is DFQATT and CDR2 SNEGSKA (reference sequence). Trimming shortened V by 0 bases and J by 1 base, and 16 bases separated the two germline ends. CDR3 protein: CSARDLPGPNAKNIQYF. The DNA of the CDR3 is TGCAGTGCTAGAGATCTCCCCGGGCCGAATGCCAAAAACATTCAGTACTTC.

This clonotype came up many times. One junction end disagrees with the germline gene, perhaps due to a read error. V is TRBV14 and J is TRBJ2-7, with D uncertain. The germline V gene has CDR1 SGHDN and CDR2 FVKESK. This CDR3 is built from 14 residues. This CDR3 is CASSQVHSSHEQYF. DNA for the CDR3: TGTGCCAGCAGCCAAGTCCACTCCTCCCACGAGCAGTACTTC.